Below, 5 T cell receptor beta chains from the same sample are listed, as sequenced in a study of blood T cell repertoires in COVID-19. The assay was immunoSEQ multiplex PCR, and TCRdb's table has in-frame clones only and misses some. The sample lists 400,000 to 500,000 clones, roughly 84% seen once, with approximately 1.5% in the top ten. Sequenced: PBMCs or T cells enriched from blood (not recorded which). The receptors here all came from a woman under 30 who had been exposed to COVID-19.

In its sample, this clone was seen once. The rearrangement uses TRBV27 and TRBJ2-7; 10 bases agree with TRBD1. This CDR3 region has 15 residues. With V trimmed by 5 bases and J by 3 bases, 7 bases remained unmatched. Germline loops: CDR1 MNHEY, CDR2 SMNVEV (reference sequence). The DNA of the CDR3 is TGTGCCAGCAGTCCCGGGACAGGGGTGGACTACGAGCAGTACTTC. It specifies CASSPGTGVDYEQYF.

V usage is TRBV11-3 and J usage is TRBJ2-5; a possible D gene is TRBD1 (6 bases). CDR1 and CDR2 (germline): SGHNT, YENEEA. This CDR3 spans 15 amino acids. V shed 2 bases and J shed 1 base, with 11 bases lying between them. DNA for the CDR3: TGTGCCAGCAGCTTACGTCCAGGGGCCCAAGAGACCCAGTACTTC. Translation: CASSLRPGAQETQYF.

The rearrangement joins TRBV2 to TRBJ1-2, with D perhaps TRBD1 (5 bases). This CDR3 is 13 amino acids long. Looked up from germline, CDR1 is SNHLY and CDR2 is FYNNEI. Trimming left V 3 bases short and J 3 bases short, with 8 bases between. CDR3 bases: TGTGCCAGCAGTGACAGGGCCCACTATGGCTACACCTTC. Its translation: CASSDRAHYGYTF. Supplemented by reference TRBV2 and TRBJ1-2, the full variable domain reads EPEVTQTPSHQVTQMGQEVILRCVPISNHLYFYWYRQILGQKVEFLVSFYNNEISEKSEIFDDQFSVERPDGSNFTLKIRSTKLEDSAMYFCASSDRAHYGYTFGSGTRLTVV.

This clone was counted once. The CDR3 loop is CASKRQGKDSPLHF. The CDR3 nucleotides read TGTGCCAGCAAAAGGCAGGGGAAGGATTCACCCCTCCACTTT. This chain connects TRBV5-6 to TRBJ1-6; possibly TRBD1 for D (6 bases). The V gene's germline CDR1 is SGHDT and CDR2 YYEEEE. Trimming shortened V by 6 bases and J by 8 bases, and 15 bases separated the two germline ends. This CDR3 is built from 14 residues.

This clone has just one count. V usage is TRBV3-1 (or the pseudogene TRBV3-2) and J usage is TRBJ1-4, with TRBD1 matching over 9 bases. Germline lookup yields CDR1 LGHDT and CDR2 YNNKEL (reference sequence). After removal of 1 base from V and 6 bases from J, the junction contained 6 bases not matched to a gene. CDR3 size: 16 residues. The DNA for the CDR3 is TGTGCCAGCAGCCAAGGCGTCGGGACAGGGCATGAAAAACTGTTTTTT. Amino acid sequence: CASSQGVGTGHEKLFF.